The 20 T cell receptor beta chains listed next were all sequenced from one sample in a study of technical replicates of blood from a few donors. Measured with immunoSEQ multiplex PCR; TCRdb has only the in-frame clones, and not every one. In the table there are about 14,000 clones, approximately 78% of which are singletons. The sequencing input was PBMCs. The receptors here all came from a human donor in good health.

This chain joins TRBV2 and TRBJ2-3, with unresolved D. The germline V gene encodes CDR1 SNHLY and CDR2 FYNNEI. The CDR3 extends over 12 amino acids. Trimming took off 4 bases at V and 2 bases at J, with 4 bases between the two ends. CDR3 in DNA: TGTGCCAGCAGTGCCTTCACAGATACGCAGTATTTT. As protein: CASSAFTDTQYF.

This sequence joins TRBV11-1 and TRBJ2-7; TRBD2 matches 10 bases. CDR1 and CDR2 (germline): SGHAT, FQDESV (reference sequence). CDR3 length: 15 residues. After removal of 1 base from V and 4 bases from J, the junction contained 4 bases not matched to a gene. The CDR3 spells CASSLVASGSYEQYF. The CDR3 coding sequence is TGTGCCAGCAGCTTAGTGGCTAGCGGGAGTTACGAGCAGTACTTC.

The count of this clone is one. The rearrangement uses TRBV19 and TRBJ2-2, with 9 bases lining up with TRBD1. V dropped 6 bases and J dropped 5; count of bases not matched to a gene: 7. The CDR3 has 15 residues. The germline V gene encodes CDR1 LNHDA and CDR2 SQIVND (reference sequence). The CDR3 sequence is CASRGGDRETGELFF. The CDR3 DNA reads TGTGCCAGTAGGGGGGGGGACAGGGAGACCGGGGAGCTGTTTTTT.

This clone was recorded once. CDR3 amino acids: CASSPYGSPLHF. The DNA of the CDR3 is TGCGCCAGCAGCCCCTACGGTTCACCCCTCCACTTT. The V and J genes are TRBV5-1 and TRBJ1-6; D remains ambiguous. The CDR3 is 12 residues long. Germline V gene sequence: CDR1 SGHRS, CDR2 YFSETQ. V dropped 4 bases and J dropped 9 bases, with 8 bases sitting between them.

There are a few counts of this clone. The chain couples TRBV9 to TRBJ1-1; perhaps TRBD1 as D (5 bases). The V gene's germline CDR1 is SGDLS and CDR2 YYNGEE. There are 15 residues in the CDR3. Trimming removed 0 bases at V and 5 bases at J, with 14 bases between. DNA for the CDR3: TGTGCCAGCAGCGTAGGTTCTCAGGGCGGAACTGAAGCTTTCTTT. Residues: CASSVGSQGGTEAFF.

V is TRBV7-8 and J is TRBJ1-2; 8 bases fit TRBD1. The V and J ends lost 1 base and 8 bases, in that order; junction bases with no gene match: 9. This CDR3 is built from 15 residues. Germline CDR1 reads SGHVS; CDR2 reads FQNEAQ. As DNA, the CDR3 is TGTGCCAGCAGCTTAGGAGGGACAGGATCTTGGGGCTACACCTTC. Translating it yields CASSLGGTGSWGYTF. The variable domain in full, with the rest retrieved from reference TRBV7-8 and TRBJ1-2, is GAGVSQSPRYKVAKRGQDVALRCDPISGHVSLFWYQQALGQGPEFLTYFQNEAQLDKSGLPSDRFFAERPEGSVSTLKIQRTQQEDSAVYLCASSLGGTGSWGYTFGSGTRLTVV.

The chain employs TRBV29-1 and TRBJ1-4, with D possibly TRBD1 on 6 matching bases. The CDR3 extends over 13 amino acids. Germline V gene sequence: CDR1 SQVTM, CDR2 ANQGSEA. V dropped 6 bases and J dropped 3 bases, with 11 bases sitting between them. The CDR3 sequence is CSVGGGPNEKLFF. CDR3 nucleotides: TGCAGCGTGGGTGGGGGCCCTAATGAAAAACTGTTTTTT. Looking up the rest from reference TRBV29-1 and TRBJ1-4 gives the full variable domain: SAVISQKPSRDICQRGTSLTIQCQVDSQVTMMFWYRQQPGQSLTLIATANQGSEATYESGFVIDKFPISRPNLTFSTLTVSNMSPEDSSIYLCSVGGGPNEKLFFGSGTQLSVL.

The CDR3 loop reads CASSDPGNTEAFF. CDR3 nucleotides: TGTGCCAGCAGTGATCCGGGAAACACTGAAGCTTTCTTT. The chain uses TRBV6-1 and TRBJ1-1; D uncertain. Germline V gene sequence: CDR1 MNHNS, CDR2 SASEGT. CDR3 size: 13 residues. Trimming stripped 3 bases from V and 2 bases from J, with 7 bases between.

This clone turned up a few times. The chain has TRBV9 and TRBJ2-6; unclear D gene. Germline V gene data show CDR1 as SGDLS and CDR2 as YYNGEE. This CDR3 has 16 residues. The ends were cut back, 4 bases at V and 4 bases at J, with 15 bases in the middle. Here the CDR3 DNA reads TGTGCCAGCAGCCGAGACGACACAGCCGGGGCCAACGTCCTGACTTTC. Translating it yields CASSRDDTAGANVLTF.

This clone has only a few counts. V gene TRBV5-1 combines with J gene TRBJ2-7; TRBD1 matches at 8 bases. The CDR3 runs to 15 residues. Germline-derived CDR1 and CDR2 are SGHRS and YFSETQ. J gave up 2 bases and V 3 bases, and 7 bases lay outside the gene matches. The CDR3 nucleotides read TGCGCCAGCAGCTCCGGGGACAGGTTTCCCTACGAGCAGTACTTC. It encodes CASSSGDRFPYEQYF. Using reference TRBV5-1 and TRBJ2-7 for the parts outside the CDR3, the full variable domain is KAGVTQTPRYLIKTRGQQVTLSCSPISGHRSVSWYQQTPGQGLQFLFEYFSETQRNKGNFPGRFSGRQFSNSRSEMNVSTLELGDSALYLCASSSGDRFPYEQYFGPGTRLTVT.

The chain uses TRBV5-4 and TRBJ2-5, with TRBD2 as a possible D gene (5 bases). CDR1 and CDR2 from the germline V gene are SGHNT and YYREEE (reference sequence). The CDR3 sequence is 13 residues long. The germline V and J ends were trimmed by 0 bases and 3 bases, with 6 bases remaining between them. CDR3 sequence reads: CASSLVSEETQYF. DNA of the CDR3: TGTGCCAGCAGCTTGGTTAGCGAAGAGACCCAGTACTTC.

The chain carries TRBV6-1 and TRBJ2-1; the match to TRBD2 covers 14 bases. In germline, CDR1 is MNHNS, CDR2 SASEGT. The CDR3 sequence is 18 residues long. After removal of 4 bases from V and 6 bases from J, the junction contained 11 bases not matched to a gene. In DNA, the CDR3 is TGTGCCAGCAGTGTCACACCGGGACTAGCGGGAGAAGTCAATGAGCAGTTCTTC. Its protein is CASSVTPGLAGEVNEQFF.

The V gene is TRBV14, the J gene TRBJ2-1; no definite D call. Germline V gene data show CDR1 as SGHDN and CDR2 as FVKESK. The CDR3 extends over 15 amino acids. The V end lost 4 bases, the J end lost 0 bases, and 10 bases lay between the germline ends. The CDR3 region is CASSPIWSSYNEQFF. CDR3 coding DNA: TGTGCCAGCAGCCCCATATGGAGCTCCTACAATGAGCAGTTCTTC.

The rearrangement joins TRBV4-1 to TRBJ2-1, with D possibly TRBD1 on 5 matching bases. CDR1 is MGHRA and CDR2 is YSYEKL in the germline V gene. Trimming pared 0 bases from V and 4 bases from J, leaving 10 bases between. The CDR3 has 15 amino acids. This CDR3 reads CASSQDKGDYNEQFF. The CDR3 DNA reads TGCGCCAGCAGCCAAGATAAAGGGGATTACAATGAGCAGTTCTTC.

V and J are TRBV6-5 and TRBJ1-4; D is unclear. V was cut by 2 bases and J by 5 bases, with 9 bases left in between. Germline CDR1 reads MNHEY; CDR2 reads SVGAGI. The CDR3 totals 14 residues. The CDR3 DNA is TGTGCCAGCAGTTACCGGCCGGAGAATGAAAAACTGTTTTTT. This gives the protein CASSYRPENEKLFF.

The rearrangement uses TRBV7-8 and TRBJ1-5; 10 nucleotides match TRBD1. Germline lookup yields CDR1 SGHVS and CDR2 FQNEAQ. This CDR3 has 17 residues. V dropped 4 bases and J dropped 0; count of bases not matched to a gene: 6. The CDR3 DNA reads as TGTGCCAGCAGCTCCGGGACAGGGGCTGATAGCAATCAGCCCCAGCATTTT. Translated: CASSSGTGADSNQPQHF.

The CDR3 sequence is CASSLDRQRQETQYF. The CDR3 DNA is TGTGCCAGCAGCTTAGACCGACAGAGACAAGAGACCCAGTACTTC. The rearrangement links TRBV7-9 to TRBJ2-5; tentative D call: TRBD1 (5 bases). V was pared by 1 base and J by 2 bases, with 11 bases between. The length of the CDR3 is 15 residues. Looked up from germline, CDR1 is SEHNR and CDR2 is FQNEAQ (reference sequence).

CDR3 protein: CAWSLQGETQYF. The CDR3, as DNA: TGTGCCTGGAGTTTGCAGGGAGAGACCCAGTACTTC. The V gene is TRBV30, the J gene TRBJ2-5, with TRBD1 as a possible D gene (5 bases). V was trimmed by 2 bases and J by 4 bases, leaving 8 bases between them. Germline values: CDR1 GTSNPN, CDR2 SVGIG (reference sequence). The CDR3 has 12 residues. Together with reference TRBV30 and TRBJ2-5, the CDR3 gives the full variable domain: SQTIHQWPATLVQPVGSPLSLECTVEGTSNPNLYWYRQAAGRGLQLLFYSVGIGQISSEVPQNLSASRPQDRQFILSSKKLLLSDSGFYLCAWSLQGETQYFGPGTRLLVL.

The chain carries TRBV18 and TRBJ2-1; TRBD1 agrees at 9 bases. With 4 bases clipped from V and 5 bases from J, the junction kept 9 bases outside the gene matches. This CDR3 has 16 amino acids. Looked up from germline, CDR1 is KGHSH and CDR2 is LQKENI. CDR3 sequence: CASSRAMDRGNNEQFF. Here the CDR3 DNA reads TGTGCCAGCTCACGCGCCATGGACAGGGGAAACAATGAGCAGTTCTTC.

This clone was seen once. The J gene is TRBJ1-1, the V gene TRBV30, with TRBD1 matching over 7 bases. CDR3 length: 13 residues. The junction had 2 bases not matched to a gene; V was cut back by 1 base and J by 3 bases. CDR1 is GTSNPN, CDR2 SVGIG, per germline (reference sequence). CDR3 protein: CAWSGQGDTEAFF. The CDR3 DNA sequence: TGTGCCTGGAGTGGACAGGGAGACACTGAAGCTTTCTTT.